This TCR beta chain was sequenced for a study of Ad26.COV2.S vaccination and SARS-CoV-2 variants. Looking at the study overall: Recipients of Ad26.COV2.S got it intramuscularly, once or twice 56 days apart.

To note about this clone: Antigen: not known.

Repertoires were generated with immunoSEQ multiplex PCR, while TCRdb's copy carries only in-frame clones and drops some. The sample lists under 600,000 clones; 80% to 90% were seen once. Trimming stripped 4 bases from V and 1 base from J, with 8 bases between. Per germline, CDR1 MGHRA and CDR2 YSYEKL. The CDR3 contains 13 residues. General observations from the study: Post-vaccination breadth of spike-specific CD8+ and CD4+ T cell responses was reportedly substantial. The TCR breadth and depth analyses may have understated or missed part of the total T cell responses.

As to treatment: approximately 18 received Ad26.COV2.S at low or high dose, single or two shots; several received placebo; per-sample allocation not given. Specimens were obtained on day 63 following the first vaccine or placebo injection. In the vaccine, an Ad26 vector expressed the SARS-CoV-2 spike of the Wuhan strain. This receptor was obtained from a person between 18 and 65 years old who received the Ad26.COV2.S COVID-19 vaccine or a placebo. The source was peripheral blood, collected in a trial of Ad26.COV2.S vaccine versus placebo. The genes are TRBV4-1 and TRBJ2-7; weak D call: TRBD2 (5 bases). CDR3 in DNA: TGCGCCAGCAGCCGGACTGATTCCTACGAGCAGTACTTC. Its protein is CASSRTDSYEQYF.